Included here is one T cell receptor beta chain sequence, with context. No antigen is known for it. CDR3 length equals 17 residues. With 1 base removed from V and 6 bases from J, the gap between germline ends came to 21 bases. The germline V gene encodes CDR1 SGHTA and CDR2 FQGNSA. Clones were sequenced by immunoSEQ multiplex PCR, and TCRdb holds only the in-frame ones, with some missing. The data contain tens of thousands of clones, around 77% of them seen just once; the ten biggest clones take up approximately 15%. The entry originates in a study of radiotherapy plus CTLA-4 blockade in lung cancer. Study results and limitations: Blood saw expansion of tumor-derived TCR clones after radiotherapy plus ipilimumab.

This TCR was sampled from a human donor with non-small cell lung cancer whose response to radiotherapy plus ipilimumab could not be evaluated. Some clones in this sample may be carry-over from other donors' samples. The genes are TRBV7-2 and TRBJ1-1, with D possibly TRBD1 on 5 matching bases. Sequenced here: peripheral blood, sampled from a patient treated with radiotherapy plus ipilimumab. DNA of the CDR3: TGTGCCAGCAGCTTAGTTCCTATCGGTAGGGGCGGGGCTGAAGCTTTCTTT. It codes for CASSLVPIGRGGAEAFF.